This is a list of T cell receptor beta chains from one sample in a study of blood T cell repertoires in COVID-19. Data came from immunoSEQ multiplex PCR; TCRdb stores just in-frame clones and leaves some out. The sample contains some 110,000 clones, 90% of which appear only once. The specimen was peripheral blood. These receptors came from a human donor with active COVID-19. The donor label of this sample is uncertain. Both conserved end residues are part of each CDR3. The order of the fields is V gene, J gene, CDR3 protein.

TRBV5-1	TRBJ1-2	CASSLGTEFYGYTF
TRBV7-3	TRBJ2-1	CASSRGQDSYNEQFF
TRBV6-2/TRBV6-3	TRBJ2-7	CASSSGNSYEQYF
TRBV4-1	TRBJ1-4	CASSQAGGPNEKLFF
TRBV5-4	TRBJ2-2	CASSLTTYPGATGELFF
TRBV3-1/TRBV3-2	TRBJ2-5	CASSQVISFGVQETQYF
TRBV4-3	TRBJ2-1	CASSQESTGTSSYNEQFF
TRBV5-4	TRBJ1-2	CASSLPGGYGYTF
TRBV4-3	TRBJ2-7	CASSQDREELYEQYF
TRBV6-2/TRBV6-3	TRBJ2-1	CASSRQGTVYNEQFF
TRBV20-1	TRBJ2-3	CSASHLAGTSTDTQYF
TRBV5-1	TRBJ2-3	CASSSRTSGGFTQYF
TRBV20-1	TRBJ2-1	CSASRWRGGSYNEQFF
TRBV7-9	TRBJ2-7	CASSSFDSNYEQYF
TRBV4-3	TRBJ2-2	CASSRGTGGYLGELFF
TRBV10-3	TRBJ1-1	CAISDVFDREPFF
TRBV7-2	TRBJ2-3	CASSLVRGGGGDTQYF
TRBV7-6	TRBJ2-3	CASSPRTGFADTQYF
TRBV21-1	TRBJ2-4	CASSTWTGGAQNIQYF
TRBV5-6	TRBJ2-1	CASSLNPGPPSSYNEQFF
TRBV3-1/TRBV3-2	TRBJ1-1	CASSQGTNPEAFF
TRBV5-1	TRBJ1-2	CASSLDSNYGYTF
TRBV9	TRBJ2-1	CASSPYVTTNEQFF
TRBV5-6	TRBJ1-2	CASSLADRGLNYGYTF
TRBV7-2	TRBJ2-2	CASTWRLAGGNVGTGELFF
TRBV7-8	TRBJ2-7	CASTPQGRTSEQYF
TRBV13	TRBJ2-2	CASSWPRGNTGELFF
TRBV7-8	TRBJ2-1	CASSLESSMYEQFF
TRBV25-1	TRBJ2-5	CASSEFLGTGDGETQYF